What follows describes a single TCR beta chain. The germline V gene has CDR1 MNHEY and CDR2 SVGAGI. V lost 6 bases and J lost 6; bases outside the gene matches: 8. The CDR3 spans 15 residues. The Seattle site enrolled patients during active infection and followed them longitudinally. These data originate in a study of blood T cell repertoires in COVID-19. Looking at the study overall: PBMCs, B-cell-depleted T cells, or T cells provided the cDNA or gDNA that made up the material.

In the authors' methods: Amplification from reference gene primers served as the basis for estimated nucleated cell counts. TCRdb's table, derived via immunoSEQ multiplex PCR, lists solely in-frame clones and lacks some. That table supplies the V and J calls and clone size; D and trimming were determined from the DNA. The profile shows around 470,000 clones, 75% to 90% of them singletons. The clonotype originates from a man aged 18-30 years with COVID-19, enrolled during active disease. The V and J genes are TRBV6-5 and TRBJ2-2, with 9 bases matching TRBD2. The sequencing sample was made of peripheral blood. As DNA, the CDR3 is TGTGCCAGCAGCCTCATAGCGGGAGTGGCCGGGGAGCTGTTTTTT. It specifies CASSLIAGVAGELFF.